The 10 T cell receptor beta chains below come from one sample, sequenced in a study of PD-1 blockade in classical Hodgkin lymphoma. Clones were sequenced by immunoSEQ multiplex PCR, and TCRdb holds only the in-frame ones, with some missing. The sample consists of 20,000 to 25,000 clones, around 80% of them appearing once. No patient escaped relapse after autologous stem cell transplantation, and brentuximab vedotin exposure varied. The sample here was peripheral blood mononuclear cells (PBMCs), taken before the second cycle of nivolumab. The receptors derive from a human donor with classical Hodgkin lymphoma.

V gene TRBV19 combines with J gene TRBJ1-1; D remains unclear. The germline V gene has CDR1 LNHDA and CDR2 SQIVND (reference sequence). V lost 3 bases and J 4 bases, leaving 24 bases between the germline ends. This CDR3 has 18 amino acids. The CDR3 nucleotides are TGTGCCAGTAGTATCCACCGAGTGGCGGGTACTTGGGGCACTGAAGCTTTCTTT. Translating it yields CASSIHRVAGTWGTEAFF.

The CDR3 protein is CASSYSSDRVATEAFF. The CDR3 coding sequence is TGTGCCAGCAGTTACTCGAGCGACAGGGTGGCCACTGAAGCTTTCTTT. The V and J genes are TRBV6-5 and TRBJ1-1; TRBD1 aligns across 7 bases. CDR3 size: 16 residues. With 0 bases clipped from V and 4 bases from J, the junction kept 8 bases outside the gene matches. Germline V gives CDR1 MNHEY, CDR2 SVGAGI.

This clone occurred a few times. Other DNA sequences from this sample encode an identical CDR3 as well. V and J are TRBV6-5 and TRBJ2-7; TRBD2 aligns across 9 bases. V lost 8 bases and J lost 4; bases outside the gene matches: 9. Looked up from germline, CDR1 is MNHEY and CDR2 is SVGAGI. This CDR3 has 14 amino acids. The CDR3 sequence: CASATSGRPYEQYF. CDR3 bases: TGTGCCAGCGCAACTAGCGGGCGTCCTTACGAGCAGTACTTC.

The V gene is TRBV5-5, the J gene TRBJ2-7; 10 bases are shared with TRBD1. This CDR3 region has 19 residues. Germline loops: CDR1 SGHKS, CDR2 YYEKEE (reference sequence). The ends lost 1 base at V and 1 base at J; junction bases unmatched: 14. The CDR3 DNA sequence: TGTGCCAGCAGCTTGCGGGGGACAGGGGACCGTCTAGCTTCCTACGAGCAGTACTTC. It yields the protein CASSLRGTGDRLASYEQYF.

V usage is TRBV19 and J usage is TRBJ2-1, with D perhaps matching TRBD2 (5 bases). Germline CDR1 and CDR2: LNHDA and SQIVND (reference sequence). The V gene lost 7 bases and the J gene lost 6 bases, with 16 bases spanning the gap. The CDR3 consists of 14 residues. This chain's CDR3 is CASKISEIGNEQFF. For the CDR3, the DNA is TGTGCCAGTAAGATTAGCGAGATTGGCAATGAGCAGTTCTTC. The variable domain in full, completed from reference TRBV19 and TRBJ2-1, reads DGGITQSPKYLFRKEGQNVTLSCEQNLNHDAMYWYRQDPGQGLRLIYYSQIVNDFQKGDIAEGYSVSREKKESFPLTVTSAQKNPTAFYLCASKISEIGNEQFFGPGTRLTVL.

This rearrangement joins TRBV19 to TRBJ2-7; 9 positions agree with TRBD1. The length of the CDR3 is 14 residues. With 5 bases clipped from V and 3 bases from J, the junction kept 5 bases outside the gene matches. Germline values: CDR1 LNHDA, CDR2 SQIVND (reference sequence). The DNA of the CDR3 is TGTGCCAGTAGTTGGAGGACAGGGGACTACGAGCAGTACTTC. This sequence encodes CASSWRTGDYEQYF.

The chain recombines TRBV15 with TRBJ1-4; the D gene is possibly TRBD1 (5 bases). Germline-derived CDR1 and CDR2 are LNHNV and YYDKDF (reference sequence). CDR3 length: 14 amino acids. V was trimmed by 0 bases and J by 8 bases, leaving 10 bases between them. This CDR3 reads CATSRDRDGEKLFF. The CDR3 bases are TGTGCCACCAGCAGAGACCGGGACGGAGAAAAACTGTTTTTT.

This chain uses TRBV5-4 with TRBJ2-1; 7 bases line up with TRBD2. With 4 bases clipped from V and 5 bases from J, the junction kept 9 bases outside the gene matches. The CDR3 loop spans 15 amino acids. In germline, CDR1 is SGHNT, CDR2 YYREEE (reference sequence). In nucleotides, the CDR3 is TGTGCCAGCAGCCAGCCGACTAGCAGAAACAATGAGCAGTTCTTC. Its translation: CASSQPTSRNNEQFF.

The chain is built from TRBV7-2 and TRBJ2-7, with D perhaps matching TRBD1 (6 bases). The CDR3 totals 14 residues. Trimming took off 2 bases at V and 4 bases at J, with 12 bases between the two ends. Germline CDR1 and CDR2: SGHTA and FQGNSA. CDR3 in DNA: TGTGCCAGCAGCTTACAACAGGGAGCGTACGAGCAGTACTTC. This translates into CASSLQQGAYEQYF. Combining the CDR3 with reference TRBV7-2 and TRBJ2-7 gives the whole variable domain GAGVSQSPSNKVTEKGKDVELRCDPISGHTALYWYRQSLGQGLEFLIYFQGNSAPDKSGLPSDRFSAERTGGSVSTLTIQRTQQEDSAVYLCASSLQQGAYEQYFGPGTRLTVT.

The J gene is TRBJ1-2, the V gene TRBV6-5; no firm D call. V was cut by 0 bases and J by 2 bases, with 7 bases left in between. This CDR3 has 14 amino acids. In germline, CDR1 is MNHEY, CDR2 SVGAGI. The CDR3 DNA reads as TGTGCCAGCAGTTACTCGGCGGTAAACTATGGCTACACCTTC. It is translated as CASSYSAVNYGYTF.